A single sample is the source of the 25 T cell receptor beta chains below, sequenced in a study of blood T cell repertoires in COVID-19. Here immunoSEQ multiplex PCR was the method, and the copy in TCRdb shows in-frame clones only, minus some. Of about 160,000 clones detected, 85% appear once; the ten largest clones hold approximately 3%. Sequenced material: peripheral blood. All receptors come from a human donor with acute or convalescent COVID-19. The donor label of this sample is uncertain.

The chain combines TRBV3-1 (or the pseudogene TRBV3-2) with TRBJ2-2; D call uncertain. Germline V gives CDR1 LGHDT, CDR2 YNNKEL (reference sequence). V shed 3 bases and J shed 2 bases, with 7 bases lying between them. This CDR3 contains 14 residues. This chain's CDR3 is CASSQGENTGELFF. The CDR3 DNA follows: TGTGCCAGCAGCCAGGGCGAAAACACCGGGGAGCTGTTTTTT.

The genes are TRBV28 and TRBJ1-1, with TRBD1 as a possible D gene (6 bases). CDR3 length equals 18 residues. V was clipped by 7 bases and J by 4 bases, with 28 bases between them. CDR1 and CDR2 (germline): MDHEN, SYDVKM. In nucleotides, the CDR3 is TGTGCCAGCAACTTCAAACCGGGACACCCGGGTGGAGCCACTGAAGCTTTCTTT. Its translation is CASNFKPGHPGGATEAFF.

This chain joins TRBV5-1 and TRBJ2-5; D uncertain. CDR3 length: 13 amino acids. The V and J ends lost 2 bases and 0 bases respectively, with 5 bases between them. CDR1 and CDR2 from the germline V gene are SGHRS and YFSETQ. The CDR3 region is CASSFQYQETQYF. The CDR3 DNA is TGCGCCAGCAGCTTTCAGTACCAAGAGACCCAGTACTTC.

The chain has TRBV11-2 and TRBJ1-4; TRBD1 is a possible D gene (6 bases). Trimming stripped 5 bases from V and 3 bases from J, with 19 bases between. The length of the CDR3 is 17 residues. The germline V gene encodes CDR1 SGHAT and CDR2 FQNNGV. CDR3: CASSPGGARNSNEKLFF. CDR3 DNA sequence: TGTGCCAGCAGCCCGGGGGGGGCCCGTAATTCTAATGAAAAACTGTTTTTT.

The chain recombines TRBV27 with TRBJ2-6; 9 bases map to TRBD1. With V trimmed by 5 bases and J by 1 base, 15 bases remained unmatched. CDR1 is MNHEY, CDR2 SMNVEV, per germline (reference sequence). This CDR3 spans 20 amino acids. DNA for the CDR3: TGTGCCAGCAGTCCACGCACCTGGACAGGGGTTGTTTCTGGGGCCAACGTCCTGACTTTC. Its translation is CASSPRTWTGVVSGANVLTF.

This sequence joins TRBV18 and TRBJ2-5, with 9 bases fitting TRBD2. The CDR3 is 15 residues long. The germline gives CDR1 KGHSH, CDR2 LQKENI. V gave up 3 bases and J gave up 4 bases; unmatched junction bases: 6. In DNA, the CDR3 is TGTGCCAGCTCACCCTCAGCGGGGGGCGTAGAGACCCAGTACTTC. Its protein is CASSPSAGGVETQYF.

This chain links TRBV2 with TRBJ2-7; TRBD1 matches 7 bases. This CDR3 has 13 residues. V dropped 5 bases and J dropped 1; count of bases not matched to a gene: 2. Per the germline V gene, CDR1 is SNHLY and CDR2 is FYNNEI. CDR3 in DNA: TGTGCCAGCAGTCGGGACAGATCCTACGAGCAGTACTTC. It codes for CASSRDRSYEQYF. Using reference TRBV2 and TRBJ2-7 for the parts outside the CDR3, the full variable domain is EPEVTQTPSHQVTQMGQEVILRCVPISNHLYFYWYRQILGQKVEFLVSFYNNEISEKSEIFDDQFSVERPDGSNFTLKIRSTKLEDSAMYFCASSRDRSYEQYFGPGTRLTVT.

This clone turned up a few times. This chain links TRBV19 with TRBJ1-1, with D tentatively TRBD1 (6 bases). The CDR3 runs to 14 residues. The V gene lost 5 bases and the J gene lost 7 bases, with 17 bases spanning the gap. Germline V CDR1 and CDR2: LNHDA, SQIVND (reference sequence). Here the CDR3 reads CASSARVGAYEAFF. In DNA, the CDR3 is TGTGCCAGTAGTGCTCGGGTGGGGGCGTATGAAGCTTTCTTT.

The table lists this clone with a few counts. The chain uses TRBV12-3 or TRBV12-4 and TRBJ1-5; D call uncertain. Trimming took off 6 bases at V and 6 bases at J, with 6 bases between the two ends. The length of the CDR3 is 11 residues. The CDR3 region is CASSRGQPQHF. The CDR3 nucleotides read TGTGCCAGCAGCCGGGGTCAGCCCCAGCATTTT.

V gene TRBV20-1 combines with J gene TRBJ1-5; 7 bases fit TRBD1. Unmatched junction bases numbered 5, after V lost 6 bases and J lost 9 bases. The CDR3 totals 11 residues. The germline V gene has CDR1 DFQATT and CDR2 SNEGSKA (reference sequence). CDR3: CSAQNRGPQHF. CDR3 coding DNA: TGCAGTGCCCAAAACAGGGGGCCCCAGCATTTT.

This chain connects TRBV6-4 to TRBJ1-5; TRBD1 agrees at 7 bases. V lost 7 bases and J lost 1; bases outside the gene matches: 4. Per germline, CDR1 MRHNA and CDR2 SNTAGT. The length of the CDR3 is 14 residues. CDR3 bases: TGTGCCAGCAAGGAGGGGGCGAGCAATCAGCCCCAGCATTTT. Translated, it gives CASKEGASNQPQHF.

This rearrangement joins TRBV5-6 to TRBJ1-1; no firm D call. The ends were cut back, 1 base at V and 3 bases at J, with 22 bases in the middle. Germline V gene lookup returns CDR1 SGHDT and CDR2 YYEEEE. The CDR3 is made up of 18 amino acids. CDR3 bases: TGTGCCAGCAGCTTGAGGTCCGGGGTCCTCTCCTACTACACTGAAGCTTTCTTT. This codes for CASSLRSGVLSYYTEAFF. The full variable domain, completed using reference TRBV5-6 and TRBJ1-1, is DAGVTQSPTHLIKTRGQQVTLRCSPKSGHDTVSWYQQALGQGPQFIFQYYEEEERQRGNFPDRFSGHQFPNYSSELNVNALLLGDSALYLCASSLRSGVLSYYTEAFFGQGTRLTVV.

This rearrangement joins TRBV9 to TRBJ1-5, with D unclear. The CDR3 length is 12 residues. Germline CDR1 reads SGDLS; CDR2 reads YYNGEE. V lost 6 bases and J lost 4, with 8 bases in between. CDR3 nucleotides: TGTGCCAGCACCCGGTCTAATCAGCCCCAGCATTTT. Its protein product is CASTRSNQPQHF.

This clone was detected once. The rearrangement uses TRBV9 and TRBJ2-1, with a weak D call TRBD2 (5 bases). The CDR3 covers 15 residues. Trimming pared 3 bases from V and 2 bases from J, leaving 12 bases between. Germline V gene data show CDR1 as SGDLS and CDR2 as YYNGEE. CDR3 DNA: TGTGCCAGCAGCGCCAGTGGGAGCCCCTACAATGAGCAGTTCTTC. This translates into CASSASGSPYNEQFF.

The gene calls are TRBV5-4 and TRBJ1-1, with D perhaps matching TRBD1 (6 bases). Germline V CDR1 and CDR2: SGHNT, YYREEE (reference sequence). The CDR3 has 15 residues. Trimming left V 3 bases short and J 5 bases short, with 17 bases between. The CDR3 DNA reads as TGTGCCAGCAGCTCTCCCGGGGGGGCAGGGACTGAAGCTTTCTTT. This gives the protein CASSSPGGAGTEAFF.

The chain links TRBV5-1 to TRBJ2-1, with D possibly being TRBD1 (6 bases). Germline V gene data show CDR1 as SGHRS and CDR2 as YFSETQ. The CDR3 totals 15 residues. The V and J ends lost 4 bases and 7 bases respectively, with 18 bases between them. The CDR3 DNA follows: TGCGCCAGCAGCGACCCACAGGGATTCGTAAATGAGCAGTTCTTC. Its protein product is CASSDPQGFVNEQFF.

The rearrangement uses TRBV6-2 or TRBV6-3 and TRBJ2-7, with 8 nucleotides matching TRBD1. V was pared by 6 bases and J by 2 bases, with 9 bases of the junction left unmatched. From germline, CDR1 is MNHEY and CDR2 SVGEGT. CDR3 length: 15 amino acids. CDR3 region: CASSDDRGKAYEQYF. CDR3 nucleotide sequence: TGTGCCAGCAGCGACGACAGGGGTAAGGCCTACGAGCAGTACTTC.

Written as DNA, the CDR3 is TGTGCCAGCAGCTTCCGACAGGGGGCGGGCACCGGGGAGCTGTTTTTT. Translation gives CASSFRQGAGTGELFF. This rearrangement joins TRBV5-4 to TRBJ2-2; 10 nucleotides agree with TRBD1. Trimming took 2 bases from V and 4 from J; bases not matched to a gene: 5. Germline V gene sequence: CDR1 SGHNT, CDR2 YYREEE (reference sequence). There are 16 residues in the CDR3. Complete variable domain (other parts from reference TRBV5-4 and TRBJ2-2): ETGVTQSPTHLIKTRGQQVTLRCSSQSGHNTVSWYQQALGQGPQFIFQYYREEENGRGNFPPRFSGLQFPNYSSELNVNALELDDSALYLCASSFRQGAGTGELFFGEGSRLTVL.

The genes are TRBV20-1 and TRBJ2-7, with D maybe TRBD2 (5 bases). Germline V gene sequence: CDR1 DFQATT, CDR2 SNEGSKA (reference sequence). With 6 bases removed from V and 6 bases from J, the gap between germline ends came to 12 bases. This CDR3 has 11 amino acids. CDR3 sequence (DNA): TGCAGTGCCCGGGATGGGCCCGAGCAGTACTTC. Residues: CSARDGPEQYF.

CDR3 nucleotide sequence: TGTGCCAGCAGCGATAGCGGGAGCTCCTACAATGAGCAGTTCTTC. Translation gives CASSDSGSSYNEQFF. The V call is TRBV9, the J call TRBJ2-1; 9 nucleotides align to TRBD2. Germline V gene lookup returns CDR1 SGDLS and CDR2 YYNGEE. V lost 3 bases and J lost 0; bases outside the gene matches: 1. This CDR3 is 15 amino acids long.

The CDR3 sequence: CASSFRATTNEKLFF. DNA of the CDR3: TGTGCCAGCAGTTTCAGGGCCACAACTAATGAAAAACTGTTTTTT. This chain links TRBV27 with TRBJ1-4; D is perhaps TRBD1 (5 bases). The V gene lost 3 bases and the J gene lost 0 bases, with 8 bases spanning the gap. CDR1 MNHEY and CDR2 SMNVEV come from the germline V gene (reference sequence). This CDR3 comprises 15 residues.

CDR3 loop: CASSSTASGIITDTQYF. The DNA for the CDR3 is TGTGCCAGCAGTTCCACAGCTAGCGGAATCATCACAGATACGCAGTATTTT. The chain combines TRBV28 with TRBJ2-3; 7 bases align to TRBD2. V trimming: 4 bases; J trimming: 2 bases; junction bases outside the gene matches: 12. This CDR3 is built from 17 residues. CDR1 and CDR2 from the germline V gene are MDHEN and SYDVKM.

In its sample, this clone was seen once. V is TRBV3-1 (or the pseudogene TRBV3-2) and J is TRBJ2-2, with 8 nucleotides matching TRBD1. Germline CDR1 is LGHDT and CDR2 is YNNKEL (reference sequence). The junction had 7 bases not matched to a gene; V was cut back by 0 bases and J by 7 bases. The CDR3 extends over 16 amino acids. CDR3 region: CASSQEGAGGNGELFF. Here the CDR3 DNA reads TGTGCCAGCAGCCAAGAGGGGGCAGGGGGCAACGGGGAGCTGTTTTTT.

The chain's CDR3 is CASSLSMPGKSEQFF. The CDR3 coding sequence is TGTGCCAGCAGCTTATCGATGCCGGGGAAAAGCGAGCAGTTCTTC. The V call is TRBV7-3, the J call TRBJ2-1, with TRBD2 as a possible D gene (5 bases). Germline V lookup: CDR1 SGHTA, CDR2 FQGTGA. This CDR3 is 15 amino acids long. V gave up 2 bases and J gave up 10 bases, with 18 bases separating them.

J is TRBJ1-6 and V is TRBV19, with D tentatively TRBD1 (6 bases). Trimming left V 3 bases short and J 10 bases short, with 22 bases between. The CDR3 is 17 amino acids. Germline loops: CDR1 LNHDA, CDR2 SQIVND (reference sequence). CDR3 bases: TGTGCCAGTAGTATCAGGATGAGGGCAGGGGTAATCTCACCCCTCCACTTT. Its protein product is CASSIRMRAGVISPLHF.